This TCR beta chain was sequenced in a study of T cell changes during pregnancy in multiple sclerosis. Data came from immunoSEQ multiplex PCR; TCRdb stores just in-frame clones and leaves some out. The repertoire holds 50,000 to 70,000 clones, with 80% to 95% as singletons. CDR1 is LNHNV, CDR2 YYDKDF, per germline (reference sequence). The CDR3 extends over 14 amino acids. The germline V and J ends were trimmed by 0 bases and 1 base, with 7 bases remaining between them. This sequence joins TRBV15 and TRBJ2-7, with D perhaps TRBD1 (5 bases). The source of this sequence is a female donor with multiple sclerosis, enrolled in a pregnancy study. Sample: peripheral blood, taken in the first trimester of pregnancy. The CDR3, as DNA: TGTGCCACCAGCAGAGATCAGGGTTCCTACGAGCAGTACTTC. Protein product: CATSRDQGSYEQYF.